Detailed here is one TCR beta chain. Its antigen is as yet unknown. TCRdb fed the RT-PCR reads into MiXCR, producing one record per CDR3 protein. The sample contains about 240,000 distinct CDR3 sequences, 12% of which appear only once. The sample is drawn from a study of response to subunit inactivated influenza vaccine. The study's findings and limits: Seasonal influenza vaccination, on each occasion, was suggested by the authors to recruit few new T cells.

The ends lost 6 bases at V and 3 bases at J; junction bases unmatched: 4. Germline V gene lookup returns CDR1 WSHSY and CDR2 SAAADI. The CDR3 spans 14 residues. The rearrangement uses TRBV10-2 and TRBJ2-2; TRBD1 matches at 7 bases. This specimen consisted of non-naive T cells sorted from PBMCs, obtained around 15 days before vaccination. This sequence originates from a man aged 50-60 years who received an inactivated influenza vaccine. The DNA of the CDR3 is TGCGCCAGCAGCACAGGGGTTGACACCGGGGAGCTGTTTTTT. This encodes CASSTGVDTGELFF.